This TCR beta chain emerged from a study of human CD8 memory T cell subsets. UMI-labeled 5' RACE was used, and it produced the TCR beta libraries. TCRdb derives one entry per CDR3 protein from the 5' RACE reads, leaving out DNA. The specimen's table records approximately 7,000 distinct CDR3 sequences. This CDR3 comprises 13 residues. Germline V CDR1 and CDR2: ENHRY, SYGVKD. J is TRBJ2-7 and V is TRBV10-3; lacking DNA, the TRBD2 call made by TCRdb goes unchecked. The sample was CD8+ stem-like memory T cells (TSCM and TCM) sorted from PBMCs. Subset indicated: stem-like memory CD8 T cells (TSTEM), CCR7+ PD-1- TIGIT-. This receptor was taken from a human donor in good health. CDR3 residues: CAIRLAGTYEQYF.